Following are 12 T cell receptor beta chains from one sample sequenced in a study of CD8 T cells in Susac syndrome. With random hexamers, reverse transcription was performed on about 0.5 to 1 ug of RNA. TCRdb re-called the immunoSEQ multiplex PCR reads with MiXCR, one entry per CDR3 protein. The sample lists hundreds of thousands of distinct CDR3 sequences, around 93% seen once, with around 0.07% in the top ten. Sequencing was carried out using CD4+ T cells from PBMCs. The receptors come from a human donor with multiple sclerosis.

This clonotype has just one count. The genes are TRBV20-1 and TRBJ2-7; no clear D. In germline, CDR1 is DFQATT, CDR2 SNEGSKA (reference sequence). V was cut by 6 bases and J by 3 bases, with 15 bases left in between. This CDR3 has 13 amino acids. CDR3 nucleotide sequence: TGCAGTGCCCCTGGTAGCCGGCTCTACGAGCAGTACTTC. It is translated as CSAPGSRLYEQYF.

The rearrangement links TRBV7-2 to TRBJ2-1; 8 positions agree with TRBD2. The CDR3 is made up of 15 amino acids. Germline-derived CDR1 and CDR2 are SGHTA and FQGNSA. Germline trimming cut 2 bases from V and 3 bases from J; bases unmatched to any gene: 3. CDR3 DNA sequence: TGTGCCAGCAGCTTAACGGGGGGGATCTACAATGAGCAGTTCTTC. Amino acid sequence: CASSLTGGIYNEQFF.

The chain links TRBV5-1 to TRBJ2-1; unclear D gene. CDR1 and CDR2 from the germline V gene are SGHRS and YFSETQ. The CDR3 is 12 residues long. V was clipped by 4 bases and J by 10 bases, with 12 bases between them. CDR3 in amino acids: CASSQSTVEQFF. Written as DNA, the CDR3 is TGCGCCAGCAGCCAAAGCACCGTCGAGCAGTTCTTC.

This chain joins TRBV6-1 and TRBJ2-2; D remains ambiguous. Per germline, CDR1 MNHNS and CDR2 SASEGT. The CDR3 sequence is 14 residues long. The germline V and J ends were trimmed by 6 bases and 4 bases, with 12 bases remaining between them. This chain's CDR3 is CASRTLSLTGELFF. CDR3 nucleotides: TGTGCCAGCAGGACCCTTAGTCTCACCGGGGAGCTGTTTTTT.

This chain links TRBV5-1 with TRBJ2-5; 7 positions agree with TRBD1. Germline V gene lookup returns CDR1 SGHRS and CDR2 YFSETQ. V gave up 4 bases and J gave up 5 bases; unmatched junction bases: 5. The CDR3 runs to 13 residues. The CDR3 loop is CASSPTGWETQYF. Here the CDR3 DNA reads TGCGCCAGCAGCCCGACAGGGTGGGAGACCCAGTACTTC.

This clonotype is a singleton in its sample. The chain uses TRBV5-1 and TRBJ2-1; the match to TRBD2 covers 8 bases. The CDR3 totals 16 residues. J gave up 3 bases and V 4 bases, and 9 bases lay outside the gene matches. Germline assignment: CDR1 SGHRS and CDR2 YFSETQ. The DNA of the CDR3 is TGCGCCAGCAGCGGCAAGCGGGGGTTTCTCTACAATGAGCAGTTCTTC. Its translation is CASSGKRGFLYNEQFF.

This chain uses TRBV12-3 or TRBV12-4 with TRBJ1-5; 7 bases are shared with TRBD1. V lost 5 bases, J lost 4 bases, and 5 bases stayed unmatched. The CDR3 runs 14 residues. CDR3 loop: CASSRDSPNQPQHF. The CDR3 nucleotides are TGTGCCAGCAGTCGGGACAGCCCGAATCAGCCCCAGCATTTT.

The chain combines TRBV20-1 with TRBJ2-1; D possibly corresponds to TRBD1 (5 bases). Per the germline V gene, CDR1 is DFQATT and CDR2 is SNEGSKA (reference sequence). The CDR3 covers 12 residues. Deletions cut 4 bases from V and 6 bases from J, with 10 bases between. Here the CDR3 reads CSATPRGNEQFF. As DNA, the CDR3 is TGCAGTGCTACCCCTAGGGGCAATGAGCAGTTCTTC.

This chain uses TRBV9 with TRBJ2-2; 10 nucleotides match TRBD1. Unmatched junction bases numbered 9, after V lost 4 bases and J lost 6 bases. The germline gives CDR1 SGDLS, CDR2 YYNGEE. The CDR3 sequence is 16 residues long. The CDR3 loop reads CASSPSPGTGAGELFF. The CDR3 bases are TGTGCCAGCAGCCCCAGTCCCGGGACAGGGGCCGGGGAGCTGTTTTTT.

CDR3 residues: CASTRTGYNTGELFF. CDR3 DNA: TGTGCCAGCACCCGGACAGGGTACAACACCGGGGAGCTGTTTTTT. The chain recombines TRBV2 with TRBJ2-2; 8 nucleotides line up with TRBD1. The V segment lost 7 bases and the J segment 2 bases; nucleotides outside the gene matches: 6. The germline V gene encodes CDR1 SNHLY and CDR2 FYNNEI. The CDR3 loop spans 15 amino acids.

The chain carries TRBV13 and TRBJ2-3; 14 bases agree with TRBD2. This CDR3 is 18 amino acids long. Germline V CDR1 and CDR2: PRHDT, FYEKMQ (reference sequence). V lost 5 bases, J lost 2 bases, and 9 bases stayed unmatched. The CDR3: CASSTGTSGSTNTDTQYF. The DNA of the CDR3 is TGTGCCAGCAGCACCGGGACTAGCGGGAGTACAAACACAGATACGCAGTATTTT.

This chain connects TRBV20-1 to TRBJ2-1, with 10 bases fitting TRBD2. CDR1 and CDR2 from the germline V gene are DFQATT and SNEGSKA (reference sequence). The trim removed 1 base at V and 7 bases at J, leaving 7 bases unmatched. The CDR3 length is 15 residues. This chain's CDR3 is CSARVVAGGGNEQFF. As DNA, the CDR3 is TGCAGTGCTAGAGTCGTAGCGGGAGGCGGAAATGAGCAGTTCTTC.